The 5 T cell receptor beta chains below were found in one sample sequenced in a study of T cells expressing NK-cell markers (dated by TCRdb to 2020 to 2022). The protocol used for the library was 5' RACE. The run used an Illumina HiSeq 2000. Each CDR3 protein sequence appears as one entry after TCRdb reprocessed the reads, and no DNA is included. The sample table on file contains 500,000 or so distinct CDR3 sequences. Of the sample, 3.5% to 4.5% falls within the top ten clones. Source material: blood T cells: a sorted CD56 or NKG2C T cell subset, CD4+ or CD8+ T cells, or bulk PBMC T cells (not recorded which). These TCRs come from a man in his late teens or twenties in good health. Donor details come from another sample of the same person, matched by shared clones.

The chain is built from TRBV3-1 and TRBJ2-4; TCRdb reports TRBD2, a call that lacks DNA to check it against. This CDR3 comprises 15 residues. The germline V gene has CDR1 LGHDT and CDR2 YNNKEL (reference sequence). The CDR3 spells CASSQDLAGGDIQYF.

J is TRBJ1-2 and V is TRBV4-1; TCRdb selects TRBD1, and the lack of DNA leaves this call unchecked. This CDR3 comprises 14 residues. Germline CDR1 is MGHRA and CDR2 is YSYEKL. CDR3 sequence: CASSARGAPYGYTF.

The chain has TRBV20-1 and TRBJ2-7; the D call of TRBD1 rests on TCRdb alone, since no DNA is present to check it. Germline V gene lookup returns CDR1 DFQATT and CDR2 SNEGSKA (reference sequence). This CDR3 is built from 15 residues. The CDR3 loop is CSARVWGSSSYEQYF.

This chain joins TRBV12-3 or TRBV12-4 and TRBJ1-5. This CDR3 has 14 amino acids. The CDR3 here is CASSSRSRNQPQHF.

CDR3 protein: CASSLALAGGPGSDTQYF. The chain uses TRBV5-1 and TRBJ2-3; with no DNA, the TCRdb D assignment of TRBD2 cannot be verified. Germline loops: CDR1 SGHRS, CDR2 YFSETQ. CDR3 length: 18 residues.